This T cell receptor (beta chain) emerged from a study of cytomegalovirus exposure and HLA in healthy donors. Study-wide results and caveats: Presence/absence analyses supposed approximately even sequencing depth among donors.

Points on this clone: Its antigen remains unknown.

With 60 Vbeta and 13 Jbeta primers, the PCR was carried out. The protocol was immunoSEQ multiplex PCR, while the TCRdb copy is restricted to in-frame clones and leaves out a portion. The sample has 150,000 to 200,000 clones, around 70% seen once. The ends lost 7 bases at V and 6 bases at J; junction bases unmatched: 8. The V gene's germline CDR1 is MNHEY and CDR2 SMNVEV (reference sequence). This CDR3 is 14 amino acids long. Sequences were obtained from PBMCs. J is TRBJ2-3 and V is TRBV27, with 9 nucleotides matching TRBD2. The receptor was isolated from a young man in good health and CMV-seropositive. The CDR3 region has the DNA TGTGCCAGCACGGGTCGCGGGGGGGCGGATACGCAGTATTTT. It encodes CASTGRGGADTQYF.